The 17 T cell receptor beta chains listed next were all sequenced from one sample in a study of early T cells in non-severe SARS-CoV-2 infection. In TCRdb, the 5' RACE reads were re-called with MiXCR into one record per CDR3 protein. The table has about 69,000 distinct CDR3 sequences, roughly 13% seen once. Sequencing used whole blood. These receptors were obtained from an adult who was a healthcare worker with PCR-confirmed SARS-CoV-2 infection or an uninfected control (not recorded which).

This clonotype was recorded at least ten times. V and J are TRBV20-1 and TRBJ1-2; unclear D gene. The germline V gene has CDR1 DFQATT and CDR2 SNEGSKA (reference sequence). The CDR3 spans 12 residues. The ends were cut back, 4 bases at V and 6 bases at J, with 12 bases in the middle. In nucleotides, the CDR3 is TGCAGTGCTAACCATGTACAGCATGGCTACACCTTC. Protein: CSANHVQHGYTF.

This clonotype was recorded at least ten times. The J gene is TRBJ2-1, the V gene TRBV7-3, with 7 bases aligning to TRBD2. Germline V gene sequence: CDR1 SGHTA, CDR2 FQGTGA. The CDR3 sequence is 16 residues long. Trimming removed 5 bases from V and 0 bases from J; junction bases left unmatched: 7. This chain's CDR3 is CASSPTGGGSYNEQFF. In DNA form, the CDR3 reads TGTGCCAGCAGCCCAACCGGCGGGGGCTCCTACAATGAGCAGTTCTTC.

The table lists this clonotype with a few counts. The V gene is TRBV3-1, the J gene TRBJ1-2, with 9 bases that match TRBD1. V lost 5 bases, J lost 10 bases, and 17 bases stayed unmatched. The CDR3 loop spans 16 amino acids. In germline, CDR1 is LGHDT, CDR2 YNNKEL (reference sequence). CDR3 in DNA: TGTGCCAGCAGCTCGGGACAGGGTGGAGTTATTTTTGACTACACCTTC. This gives the protein CASSSGQGGVIFDYTF.

The sample holds many counts of this clonotype. This chain connects TRBV10-3 to TRBJ2-3; D remains unclear. CDR1 and CDR2 (germline): ENHRY, SYGVKD. The V end lost 0 bases, the J end lost 6 bases, and 4 bases lay between the germline ends. There are 12 residues in the CDR3. The CDR3 nucleotides read TGTGCCATCAGTGAGTCGTTTGATACGCAGTATTTT. Protein sequence: CAISESFDTQYF.

This clonotype was observed at least ten times. The rearrangement links TRBV7-3 to TRBJ1-6; a possible D gene is TRBD1 (6 bases). Per germline, CDR1 SGHTA and CDR2 FQGTGA. V was shortened by 2 bases and J by 8 bases, with 10 bases between the two germline ends. The CDR3 is 14 amino acids. This CDR3 is CASSLQGMDSPLHF. The CDR3 bases are TGTGCCAGCAGCTTACAGGGGATGGATTCACCCCTCCACTTT. Full variable domain (missing parts from reference TRBV7-3 and TRBJ1-6): GAGVSQTPSNKVTEKGKYVELRCDPISGHTALYWYRQSLGQGPEFLIYFQGTGAADDSGLPNDRFFAVRPEGSVSTLKIQRTERGDSAVYLCASSLQGMDSPLHFGNGTRLTVT.

This clonotype was detected many times. The CDR3 DNA reads as TGTGCCAGCAGCCTGACCCCCCCGGCGGTTGGCTATGGCTACACCTTC. Its translation is CASSLTPPAVGYGYTF. The chain recombines TRBV12-3 or TRBV12-4 with TRBJ1-2; D gene unclear. V lost 6 bases and J 4 bases, leaving 21 bases between the germline ends. The CDR3 totals 16 residues.

The sample holds a few counts of this clonotype. This chain connects TRBV7-2 to TRBJ2-1; no firm D call. The CDR3 is 14 amino acids. Germline lookup yields CDR1 SGHTA and CDR2 FQGNSA. V was clipped by 4 bases and J by 8 bases, with 15 bases between them. The CDR3 spells CASSSIRLADEQFF. The CDR3 DNA reads TGTGCCAGCAGCTCAATCCGTCTTGCGGATGAGCAGTTCTTC.

This clonotype appeared a few times. The chain carries TRBV11-2 and TRBJ2-7; D gene uncertain. The CDR3 totals 13 residues. V gave up 4 bases and J gave up 0 bases, with 7 bases separating them. In germline, CDR1 is SGHAT, CDR2 FQNNGV. The CDR3 protein is CASSYWISYEQYF. The DNA for the CDR3 is TGTGCCAGCAGCTATTGGATCTCCTACGAGCAGTACTTC.

This clonotype was picked up many times. CDR3 DNA sequence: TGTGCCAGCAGTGAAGCCTCTGGGGCCAACGTCCTGACTTTC. Protein product: CASSEASGANVLTF. This chain connects TRBV6-1 to TRBJ2-6; D gene ambiguous. V lost 0 bases to trimming and J lost 0 bases, with 0 bases between them. The CDR3 length is 14 residues. The germline V gene has CDR1 MNHNS and CDR2 SASEGT.

The chain links TRBV29-1 to TRBJ2-7; D ambiguous. The CDR3 consists of 15 residues. V lost 1 base, J lost 2 bases, and 15 bases lay in between. Germline CDR1 SQVTM, CDR2 ANQGSEA. CDR3 sequence: CSVEAPEKGTYEQYF. DNA of the CDR3: TGCAGCGTTGAAGCTCCCGAAAAGGGAACCTACGAGCAGTACTTC.

V is TRBV12-3 or TRBV12-4 and J is TRBJ2-3; D unclear. Trimming shortened V by 1 base and J by 0 bases, and 8 bases separated the two germline ends. The CDR3 length is 15 residues. This CDR3 is CASSLGATSTDTQYF. In nucleotides, the CDR3 is TGTGCCAGCAGTTTAGGGGCGACTAGCACAGATACGCAGTATTTT.

This clonotype was recorded at least ten times. This chain connects TRBV28 to TRBJ2-7; the D gene is possibly TRBD1 (5 bases). CDR3 length: 14 residues. Germline V gene lookup returns CDR1 MDHEN and CDR2 SYDVKM. V was shortened by 4 bases and J by 0 bases, with 10 bases between the two germline ends. This CDR3 reads CASSSQTVSYEQYF. Here the CDR3 DNA reads TGTGCCAGCAGTTCTCAGACAGTCTCCTACGAGCAGTACTTC. The whole variable domain, remainder taken from reference TRBV28 and TRBJ2-7, is DVKVTQSSRYLVKRTGEKVFLECVQDMDHENMFWYRQDPGLGLRLIYFSYDVKMKEKGDIPEGYSVSREKKERFSLILESASTNQTSMYLCASSSQTVSYEQYFGPGTRLTVT.

In its sample, this clonotype was seen a few times. The chain joins TRBV11-2 to TRBJ2-3, with a weak D call TRBD2 (6 bases). The germline V and J ends were trimmed by 3 bases and 0 bases, with 10 bases remaining between them. CDR1 and CDR2 (germline): SGHAT, FQNNGV. The CDR3 is 15 residues long. The CDR3 reads CASSFTGTSTDTQYF. The CDR3 DNA reads as TGTGCCAGCAGCTTTACGGGGACTAGCACAGATACGCAGTATTTT. The full variable domain, its missing parts supplied by reference TRBV11-2 and TRBJ2-3, is EAGVAQSPRYKIIEKRQSVAFWCNPISGHATLYWYQQILGQGPKLLIQFQNNGVVDDSQLPKDRFSAERLKGVDSTLKIQPAKLEDSAVYLCASSFTGTSTDTQYFGPGTRLTVL.

The chain employs TRBV28 and TRBJ2-5; possible D gene TRBD1, 5 bases. V lost 4 bases to trimming and J lost 1 base, with 10 bases between them. This CDR3 is 14 amino acids long. Germline-derived CDR1 and CDR2 are MDHEN and SYDVKM. The CDR3 region has the DNA TGTGCCAGCAGTTCACACAGGCCCCAAGAGACCCAGTACTTC. Its protein product is CASSSHRPQETQYF.

This clonotype was seen a few times. V usage is TRBV6-1 and J usage is TRBJ2-7; D not certain. Between the trimmed V and J ends, which lost 3 bases and 3 bases, there was a span of 9 bases. The length of the CDR3 is 13 residues. Germline V gene lookup returns CDR1 MNHNS and CDR2 SASEGT. CDR3 sequence: CASSDRLYYEQYF. The CDR3 nucleotides read TGTGCCAGCAGTGACAGGCTTTACTACGAGCAGTACTTC.

The genes are TRBV7-6 and TRBJ2-5; TRBD2 matches at 15 bases. Looked up from germline, CDR1 is SGHVS and CDR2 is FNYEAQ. There are 15 residues in the CDR3. The J segment lost 7 bases and the V segment lost 3 bases, leaving 3 bases of the junction unmatched. The DNA of the CDR3 is TGTGCCAGCAGCTTCTCGGGACTAGCGGGAGGGACCCAGTACTTC. The encoded protein is CASSFSGLAGGTQYF.

The rearrangement uses TRBV11-2 and TRBJ2-4; the D gene is possibly TRBD2 (6 bases). With 5 bases removed from V and 12 bases from J, the gap between germline ends came to 14 bases. Germline V lookup: CDR1 SGHAT, CDR2 FQNNGV. The CDR3 extends over 12 amino acids. In nucleotides, the CDR3 is TGTGCCAGCAGCCCCCCGGAGGGCACTCAGTACTTC. Encoded protein: CASSPPEGTQYF.